What follows are 11 T cell receptor beta chains derived from one specimen sequenced in a study of cytomegalovirus exposure and HLA in healthy donors. TCRdb's copy holds only in-frame clones and misses some; the assay was immunoSEQ multiplex PCR. The sample contains about 88,000 clones, 80% to 85% of which appear only once. Sequenced sample: PBMCs. These receptors all come from a woman between 18 and 29 years old in good health and CMV-seropositive.

The J gene is TRBJ1-1, the V gene TRBV6-5; tentative D call: TRBD1 (5 bases). The CDR3 extends over 13 amino acids. V gave up 8 bases and J gave up 10 bases, with 20 bases separating them. Germline V gene lookup returns CDR1 MNHEY and CDR2 SVGAGI. DNA for the CDR3: TGTGCCAGCTTGAATGGGCAGGGCCATAGAGCTTTCTTT. It is translated as CASLNGQGHRAFF.

The rearrangement links TRBV27 to TRBJ1-2; possibly TRBD1 for D (6 bases). Germline V gives CDR1 MNHEY, CDR2 SMNVEV (reference sequence). The CDR3 length is 14 residues. Trimming cost V 2 bases and J 4 bases, with 11 bases left between them. The CDR3 DNA follows: TGTGCCAGCAGTTTAAGACAGGAGAGCTATGGCTACACCTTC. Translation: CASSLRQESYGYTF.

This clone was found a few times. As DNA, the CDR3 is TGTGCCAGCAAGAGACAGGGGGAAGGGTATGGCTACACCTTC. Protein sequence: CASKRQGEGYGYTF. The J gene is TRBJ1-2, the V gene TRBV6-1, with 9 positions matching TRBD1. The CDR3 sequence is 14 residues long. The V segment lost 7 bases and the J segment 5 bases; nucleotides outside the gene matches: 8. The germline CDR1 and CDR2 sequences are MNHNS and SASEGT.

This chain joins TRBV6-5 and TRBJ1-2, with TRBD1 matching 7 bases. CDR3 length equals 13 residues. Germline values: CDR1 MNHEY, CDR2 SVGAGI. V lost 0 bases, J lost 8 bases, and 3 bases stayed unmatched. The CDR3 nucleotides read TGTGCCAGCAGTTACTCCCAGGGGGAGGGCTACACCTTC. It translates to CASSYSQGEGYTF.

V usage is TRBV6-6 and J usage is TRBJ2-2; tentative D call: TRBD1 (5 bases). This CDR3 spans 12 amino acids. The ends were cut back, 11 bases at V and 4 bases at J, with 11 bases in the middle. In germline, CDR1 is MNHNY, CDR2 SVGAGI (reference sequence). CDR3 DNA: TGTGCCTCCAGGGTTACCACCGGGGAGCTGTTTTTT. It is translated as CASRVTTGELFF.

V gene TRBV5-6 combines with J gene TRBJ2-2; 9 bases agree with TRBD2. This CDR3 comprises 18 residues. Germline V CDR1 and CDR2: SGHDT, YYEEEE. V dropped 0 bases and J dropped 0; count of bases not matched to a gene: 6. The CDR3 DNA follows: TGTGCCAGCAGCTTGGGACTAGCGGCGTCATCGAACACCGGGGAGCTGTTTTTT. It codes for CASSLGLAASSNTGELFF.

V usage is TRBV7-8 and J usage is TRBJ2-7, with a tentative D call TRBD1 (6 bases). Germline CDR1 is SGHVS and CDR2 is FQNEAQ. The CDR3 is 13 amino acids. V shed 6 bases and J shed 2 bases, with 11 bases lying between them. The CDR3 DNA reads as TGTGCCAGCAGTTCAGGGGTGACCTACGAGCAGTACTTC. Its protein is CASSSGVTYEQYF. Together with reference TRBV7-8 and TRBJ2-7, the CDR3 gives the full variable domain: GAGVSQSPRYKVAKRGQDVALRCDPISGHVSLFWYQQALGQGPEFLTYFQNEAQLDKSGLPSDRFFAERPEGSVSTLKIQRTQQEDSAVYLCASSSGVTYEQYFGPGTRLTVT.

The CDR3 sequence: CASSLGGRNQPQHF. CDR3 DNA sequence: TGTGCCAGCAGCTTAGGGGGCCGCAATCAGCCCCAGCATTTT. The rearrangement links TRBV7-6 to TRBJ1-5, with D perhaps TRBD1 (5 bases). In germline, CDR1 is SGHVS, CDR2 FNYEAQ. Trimming removed 1 base at V and 2 bases at J, with 6 bases between. This CDR3 has 14 residues.

The chain uses TRBV13 and TRBJ2-4; the D gene is possibly TRBD2 (5 bases). The CDR3 covers 14 residues. Germline CDR1 is PRHDT and CDR2 is FYEKMQ (reference sequence). The V and J ends lost 1 base and 2 bases respectively, with 6 bases between them. CDR3 sequence reads: CASSLAGTKNIQYF. The CDR3 DNA reads as TGTGCCAGCAGCTTAGCGGGGACCAAAAACATTCAGTACTTC.

The chain recombines TRBV7-9 with TRBJ2-7, with 7 bases matching TRBD1. Trimming took 5 bases from V and 2 from J; bases not matched to a gene: 3. The germline gives CDR1 SEHNR, CDR2 FQNEAQ (reference sequence). The CDR3 sequence is 13 residues long. The CDR3 nucleotides are TGTGCCAGCAGCCAGGGGGTACCCTACGAGCAGTACTTC. It translates to CASSQGVPYEQYF.

The chain combines TRBV7-6 with TRBJ1-5; 9 bases line up with TRBD1. The germline gives CDR1 SGHVS, CDR2 FNYEAQ. The CDR3 is 19 amino acids. The V gene end was trimmed by 4 bases and the J gene end by 0 bases; junction bases not matched to a gene: 13. CDR3 DNA sequence: TGTGCCAGCAGCTCATCTCCGGGACAGGGAGTATATAGCAATCAGCCCCAGCATTTT. Amino acid sequence: CASSSSPGQGVYSNQPQHF.